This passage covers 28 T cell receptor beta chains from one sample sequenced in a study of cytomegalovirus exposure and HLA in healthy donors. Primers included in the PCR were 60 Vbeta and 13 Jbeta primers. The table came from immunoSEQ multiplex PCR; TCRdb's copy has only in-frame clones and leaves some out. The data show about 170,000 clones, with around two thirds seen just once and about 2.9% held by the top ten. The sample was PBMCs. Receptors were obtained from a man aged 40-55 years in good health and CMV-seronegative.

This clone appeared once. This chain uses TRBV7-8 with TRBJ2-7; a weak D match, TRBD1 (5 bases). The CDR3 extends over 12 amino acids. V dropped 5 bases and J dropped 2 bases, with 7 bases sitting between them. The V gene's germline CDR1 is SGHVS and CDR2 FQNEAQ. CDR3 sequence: CASSATAYEQYF. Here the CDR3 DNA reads TGTGCCAGCAGCGCGACAGCCTACGAGCAGTACTTC.

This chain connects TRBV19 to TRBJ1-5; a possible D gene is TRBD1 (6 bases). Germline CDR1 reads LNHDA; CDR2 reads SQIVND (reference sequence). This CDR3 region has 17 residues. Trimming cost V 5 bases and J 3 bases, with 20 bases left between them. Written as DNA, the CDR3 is TGTGCCAGTAGTCCACGACACCGGACAGCTGACAATCAGCCCCAGCATTTT. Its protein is CASSPRHRTADNQPQHF.

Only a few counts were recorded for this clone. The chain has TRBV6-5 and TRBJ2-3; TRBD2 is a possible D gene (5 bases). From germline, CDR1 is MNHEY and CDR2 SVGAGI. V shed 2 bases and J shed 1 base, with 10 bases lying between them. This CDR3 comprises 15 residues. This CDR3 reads CASSYASRGTDTQYF. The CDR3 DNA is TGTGCCAGCAGTTACGCTAGCCGAGGCACAGATACGCAGTATTTT.

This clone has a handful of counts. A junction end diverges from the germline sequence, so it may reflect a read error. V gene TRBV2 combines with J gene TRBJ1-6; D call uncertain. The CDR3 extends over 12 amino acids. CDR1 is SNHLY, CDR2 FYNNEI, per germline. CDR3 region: CASQSSNSPLHF. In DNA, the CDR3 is TGTGCCAGCCAGTCCTCTAATTCACCCCTCCACTTT.

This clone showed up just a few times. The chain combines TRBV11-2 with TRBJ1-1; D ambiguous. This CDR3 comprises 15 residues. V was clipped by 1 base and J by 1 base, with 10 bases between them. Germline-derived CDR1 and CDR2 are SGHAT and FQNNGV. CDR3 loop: CASSLVGRENTEAFF. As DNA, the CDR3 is TGTGCCAGCAGCTTAGTCGGGAGGGAGAACACTGAAGCTTTCTTT.

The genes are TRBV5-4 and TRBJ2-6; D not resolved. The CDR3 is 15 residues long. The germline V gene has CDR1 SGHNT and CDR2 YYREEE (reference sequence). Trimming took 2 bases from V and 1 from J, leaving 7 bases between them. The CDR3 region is CASSFYGSGANVLTF. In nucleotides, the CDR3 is TGTGCCAGCAGCTTCTATGGTTCTGGGGCCAACGTCCTGACTTTC.

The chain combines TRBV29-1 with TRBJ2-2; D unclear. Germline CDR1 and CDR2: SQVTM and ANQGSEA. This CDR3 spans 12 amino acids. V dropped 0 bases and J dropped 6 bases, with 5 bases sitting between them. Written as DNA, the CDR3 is TGCAGCGTTGAAGATCGAGCCGGGGAGCTGTTTTTT. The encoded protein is CSVEDRAGELFF.

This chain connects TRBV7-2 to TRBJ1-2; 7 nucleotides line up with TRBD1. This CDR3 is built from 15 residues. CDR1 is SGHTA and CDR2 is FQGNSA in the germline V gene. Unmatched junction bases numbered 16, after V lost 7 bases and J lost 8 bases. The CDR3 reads CASTLRGTGVLGYTF. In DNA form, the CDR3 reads TGTGCCAGCACCCTTCGGGGCACAGGGGTGTTAGGCTACACCTTC.

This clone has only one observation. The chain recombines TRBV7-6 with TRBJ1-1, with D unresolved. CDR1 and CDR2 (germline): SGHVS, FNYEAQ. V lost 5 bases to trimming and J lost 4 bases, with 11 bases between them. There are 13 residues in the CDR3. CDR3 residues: CASSAGRGTEAFF. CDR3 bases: TGTGCCAGCAGCGCCGGCCGCGGCACTGAAGCTTTCTTT. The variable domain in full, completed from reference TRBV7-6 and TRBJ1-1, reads GAGVSQSPRYKVTKRGQDVALRCDPISGHVSLYWYRQALGQGPEFLTYFNYEAQQDKSGLPNDRFSAERPEGSISTLTIQRTEQRDSAMYRCASSAGRGTEAFFGQGTRLTVV.

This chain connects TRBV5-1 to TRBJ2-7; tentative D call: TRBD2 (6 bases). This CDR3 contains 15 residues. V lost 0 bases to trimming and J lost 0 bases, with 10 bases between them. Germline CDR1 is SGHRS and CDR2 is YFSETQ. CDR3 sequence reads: CASSLGGSGSYEQYF. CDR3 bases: TGCGCCAGCAGCTTGGGGGGTAGCGGCTCCTACGAGCAGTACTTC.

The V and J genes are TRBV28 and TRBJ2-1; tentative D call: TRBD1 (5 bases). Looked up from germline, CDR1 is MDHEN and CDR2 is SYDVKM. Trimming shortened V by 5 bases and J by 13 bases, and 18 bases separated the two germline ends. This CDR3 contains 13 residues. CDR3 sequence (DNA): TGTGCCAGCAGTCCACCCCCCCGGACACTTCAGTTCTTC. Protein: CASSPPPRTLQFF.

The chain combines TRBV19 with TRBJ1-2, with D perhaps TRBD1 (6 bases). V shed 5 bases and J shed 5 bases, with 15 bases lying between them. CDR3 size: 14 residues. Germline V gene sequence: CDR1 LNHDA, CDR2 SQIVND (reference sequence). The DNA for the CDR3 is TGTGCCAGTAGTGGACAGACAGAGATTTATGGCTACACCTTC. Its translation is CASSGQTEIYGYTF.

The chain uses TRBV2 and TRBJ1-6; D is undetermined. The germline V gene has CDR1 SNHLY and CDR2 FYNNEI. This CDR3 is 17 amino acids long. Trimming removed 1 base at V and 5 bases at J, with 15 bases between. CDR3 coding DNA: TGTGCCAGCAGTGAAGTGGTTAAGTCCAGTCATAATTCACCCCTCCACTTT. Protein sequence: CASSEVVKSSHNSPLHF.

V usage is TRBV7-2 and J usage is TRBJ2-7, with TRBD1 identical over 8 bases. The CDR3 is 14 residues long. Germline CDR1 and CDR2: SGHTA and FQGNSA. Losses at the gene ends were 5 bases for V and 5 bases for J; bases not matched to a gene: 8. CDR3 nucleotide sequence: TGTGCCAGCAGCCCGCCGGGACAGGAAAACGAGCAGTACTTC. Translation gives CASSPPGQENEQYF.

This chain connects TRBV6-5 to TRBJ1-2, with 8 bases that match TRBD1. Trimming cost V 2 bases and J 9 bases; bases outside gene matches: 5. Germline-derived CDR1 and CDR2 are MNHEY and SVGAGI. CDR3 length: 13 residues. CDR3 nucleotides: TGTGCCAGCAGTTACGGACAGGGCCTCCGCTACACCTTC. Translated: CASSYGQGLRYTF.

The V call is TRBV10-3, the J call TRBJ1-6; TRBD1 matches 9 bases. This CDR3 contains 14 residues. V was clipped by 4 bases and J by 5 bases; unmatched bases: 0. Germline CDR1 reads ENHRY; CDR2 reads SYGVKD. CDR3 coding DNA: TGTGCCATCAGTGGACAGGGGGATAATTCACCCCTCCACTTT. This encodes CAISGQGDNSPLHF.

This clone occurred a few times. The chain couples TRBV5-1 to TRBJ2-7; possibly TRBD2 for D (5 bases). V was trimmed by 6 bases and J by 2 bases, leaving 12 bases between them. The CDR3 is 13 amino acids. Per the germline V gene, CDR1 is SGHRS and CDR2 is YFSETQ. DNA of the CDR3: TGCGCCAGCACGAGGGTTGGCGCCTACGAGCAGTACTTC. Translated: CASTRVGAYEQYF.

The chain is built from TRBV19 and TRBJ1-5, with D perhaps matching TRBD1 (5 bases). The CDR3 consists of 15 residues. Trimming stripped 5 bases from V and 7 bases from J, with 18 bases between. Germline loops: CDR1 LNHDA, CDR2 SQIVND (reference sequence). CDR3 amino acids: CASSGFGGGRQPQHF. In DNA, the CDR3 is TGTGCCAGTAGTGGGTTCGGGGGAGGAAGGCAGCCCCAGCATTTT.

The CDR3 spells CASSQSPPPDEGCTDTQYF. Written as DNA, the CDR3 is TGCGCCAGCAGTCAATCACCCCCCCCGGATGAGGGCTGCACAGATACGCAGTATTTT. The genes are TRBV23-1 and TRBJ2-3; the D gene is possibly TRBD2 (5 bases). TRBV23-1 is flagged as an ORF with uncertain function. Trimming took off 0 bases at V and 1 base at J, with 20 bases between the two ends. The CDR3 is 19 amino acids.

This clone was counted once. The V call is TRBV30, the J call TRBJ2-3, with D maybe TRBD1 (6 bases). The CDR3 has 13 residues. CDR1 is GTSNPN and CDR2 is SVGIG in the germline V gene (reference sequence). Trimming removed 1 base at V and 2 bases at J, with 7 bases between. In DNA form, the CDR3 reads TGTGCCTGGAGTGGACAGGTCACAGATACGCAGTATTTT. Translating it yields CAWSGQVTDTQYF.

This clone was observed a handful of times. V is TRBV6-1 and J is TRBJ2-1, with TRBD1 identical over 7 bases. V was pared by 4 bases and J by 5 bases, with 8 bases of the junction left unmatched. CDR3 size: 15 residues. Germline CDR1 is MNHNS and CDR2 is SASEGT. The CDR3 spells CASSARQGTHNEQFF. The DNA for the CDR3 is TGTGCCAGCAGTGCCAGACAGGGAACCCACAATGAGCAGTTCTTC.

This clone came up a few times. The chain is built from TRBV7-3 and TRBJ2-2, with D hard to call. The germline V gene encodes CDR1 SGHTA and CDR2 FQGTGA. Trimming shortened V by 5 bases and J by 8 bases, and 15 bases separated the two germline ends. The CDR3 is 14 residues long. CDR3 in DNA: TGTGCCAGCAGCCCCACCATAGCCGCGGGGGAGCTGTTTTTT. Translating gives CASSPTIAAGELFF.

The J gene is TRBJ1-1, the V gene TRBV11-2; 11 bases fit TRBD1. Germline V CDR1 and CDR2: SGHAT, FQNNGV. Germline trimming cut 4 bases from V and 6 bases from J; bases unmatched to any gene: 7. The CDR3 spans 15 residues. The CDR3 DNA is TGTGCCAGCAGCTCCCGGGACAGGGGGTTCTCTGAAGCTTTCTTT. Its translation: CASSSRDRGFSEAFF. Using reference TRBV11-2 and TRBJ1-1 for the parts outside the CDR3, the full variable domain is EAGVAQSPRYKIIEKRQSVAFWCNPISGHATLYWYQQILGQGPKLLIQFQNNGVVDDSQLPKDRFSAERLKGVDSTLKIQPAKLEDSAVYLCASSSRDRGFSEAFFGQGTRLTVV.

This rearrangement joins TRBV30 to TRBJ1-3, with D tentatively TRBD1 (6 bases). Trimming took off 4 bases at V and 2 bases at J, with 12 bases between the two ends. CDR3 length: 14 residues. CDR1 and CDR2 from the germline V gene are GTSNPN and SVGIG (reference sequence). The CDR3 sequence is CAWMKQGTGNTIYF. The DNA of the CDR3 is TGTGCCTGGATGAAACAGGGAACTGGAAACACCATATATTTT. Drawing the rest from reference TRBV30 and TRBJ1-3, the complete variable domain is SQTIHQWPATLVQPVGSPLSLECTVEGTSNPNLYWYRQAAGRGLQLLFYSVGIGQISSEVPQNLSASRPQDRQFILSSKKLLLSDSGFYLCAWMKQGTGNTIYFGEGSWLTVV.

In nucleotides, the CDR3 is TGTGCCAGCACCTCGGAGGGTGCCGGCTACACCTTC. Translated, it gives CASTSEGAGYTF. The chain links TRBV7-9 to TRBJ1-2; D gene unclear. Germline-derived CDR1 and CDR2 are SEHNR and FQNEAQ (reference sequence). The germline V and J ends were trimmed by 7 bases and 8 bases, with 14 bases remaining between them. CDR3 size: 12 residues.

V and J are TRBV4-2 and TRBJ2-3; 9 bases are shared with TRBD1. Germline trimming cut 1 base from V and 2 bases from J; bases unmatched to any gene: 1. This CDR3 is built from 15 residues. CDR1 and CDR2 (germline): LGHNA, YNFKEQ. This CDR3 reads CASSQGTGATDTQYF. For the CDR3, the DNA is TGTGCCAGCAGCCAAGGGACAGGGGCCACAGATACGCAGTATTTT.

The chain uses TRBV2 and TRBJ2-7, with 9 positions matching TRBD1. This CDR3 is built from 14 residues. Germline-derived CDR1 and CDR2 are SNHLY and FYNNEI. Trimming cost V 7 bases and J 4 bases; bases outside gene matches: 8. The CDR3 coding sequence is TGTGCCAGCACTCTCCGGGACAGGGCGTACGAGCAGTACTTC. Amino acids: CASTLRDRAYEQYF.

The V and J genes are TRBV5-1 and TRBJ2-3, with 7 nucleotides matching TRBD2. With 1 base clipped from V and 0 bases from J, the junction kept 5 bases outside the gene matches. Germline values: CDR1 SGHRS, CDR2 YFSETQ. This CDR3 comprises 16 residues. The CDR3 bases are TGCGCCAGCAGCTTGTCTTCTAGCGGTAGCACAGATACGCAGTATTTT. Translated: CASSLSSSGSTDTQYF.